The 25 T cell receptor beta chains below were found in one sample sequenced in a study of OX40 agonist ivuxolimab in advanced cancers. Sequencing was performed with immunoSEQ multiplex PCR; in TCRdb, only in-frame clones are kept and a portion is missing. The sample carries 60,000 to 75,000 clones, about 89% recorded once. The source was CD4+ or CD8+ T cells sorted from blood, collected in a trial of the OX40 agonist ivuxolimab. These receptors originate from an adult with an advanced solid tumor such as melanoma, head and neck, liver or kidney cancer.

This chain joins TRBV4-3 and TRBJ2-1; 8 bases map to TRBD2. This CDR3 has 14 amino acids. Germline CDR1 and CDR2: LGHNA and YSLEER. The ends lost 4 bases at V and 10 bases at J; junction bases unmatched: 9. The CDR3 region is CASSLTSGRGEQFF. The CDR3 DNA is TGCGCCAGCAGCCTGACGAGCGGGAGAGGAGAGCAGTTCTTC.

This chain joins TRBV5-6 and TRBJ2-3, with TRBD1 as a possible D gene (5 bases). The ends were cut back, 4 bases at V and 3 bases at J, with 12 bases in the middle. The length of the CDR3 is 14 residues. CDR1 SGHDT and CDR2 YYEEEE come from the germline V gene. The CDR3 DNA is TGTGCCAGCAGCCAGACAGTGCGGACAGATACGCAGTATTTT. Encoded protein: CASSQTVRTDTQYF. Variable domain in full (rest from reference TRBV5-6 and TRBJ2-3): DAGVTQSPTHLIKTRGQQVTLRCSPKSGHDTVSWYQQALGQGPQFIFQYYEEEERQRGNFPDRFSGHQFPNYSSELNVNALLLGDSALYLCASSQTVRTDTQYFGPGTRLTVL.

This chain uses TRBV12-5 with TRBJ1-1; D remains unclear. V lost 4 bases and J lost 1, with 10 bases in between. The CDR3 sequence is 14 residues long. In germline, CDR1 is LGHNT, CDR2 FRNRAP. The CDR3 nucleotides read TGTGCTAGTGGTTCCCCACTAACGAACACTGAAGCTTTCTTT. Translated: CASGSPLTNTEAFF.

The chain links TRBV5-1 to TRBJ2-7; D is perhaps TRBD2 (6 bases). The CDR3 is made up of 13 amino acids. Germline values: CDR1 SGHRS, CDR2 YFSETQ. The germline V and J ends were trimmed by 4 bases and 5 bases, with 13 bases remaining between them. CDR3 sequence (DNA): TGCGCCAGCAGCCCGGGGCGGGGCCACGAGCAGTACTTC. Translating it yields CASSPGRGHEQYF.

This clone is a singleton in its sample. This chain links TRBV11-2 with TRBJ1-1, with D uncertain. Between the trimmed V and J ends, which lost 1 base and 1 base, there was a span of 4 bases. CDR1 and CDR2 from the germline V gene are SGHAT and FQNNGV. The CDR3 covers 13 residues. Written as DNA, the CDR3 is TGTGCCAGCAGCTTAGTAAGGAACACTGAAGCTTTCTTT. This translates into CASSLVRNTEAFF.

This clone was observed once. The V call is TRBV5-1, the J call TRBJ1-3; TRBD1 matches 7 bases. V gave up 4 bases and J gave up 0 bases; unmatched junction bases: 4. Germline assignment: CDR1 SGHRS and CDR2 YFSETQ. The CDR3 consists of 15 residues. CDR3 bases: TGCGCCAGCAGCGGGACAGCTAACTCTGGAAACACCATATATTTT. It is translated as CASSGTANSGNTIYF.

The chain recombines TRBV4-3 with TRBJ2-1; TRBD1 might be the D (6 bases). V lost 1 base and J lost 2, with 18 bases in between. CDR3 length: 18 amino acids. Germline V gene data show CDR1 as LGHNA and CDR2 as YSLEER. The CDR3 region has the DNA TGCGCCAGCAGCCAAGGCAACCCCCGTGGACAGCCCTACAATGAGCAGTTCTTC. Amino acids: CASSQGNPRGQPYNEQFF.

The chain employs TRBV7-3 and TRBJ1-1; D is unclear. V was clipped by 0 bases and J by 4 bases, with 6 bases between them. Germline assignment: CDR1 SGHTA and CDR2 FQGTGA. This CDR3 has 13 residues. CDR3 coding DNA: TGTGCCAGCAGCTTAACTCGTATCACTGAAGCTTTCTTT. Protein product: CASSLTRITEAFF.

In this sample, this clone turned up once. The rearrangement joins TRBV10-3 to TRBJ1-2, with D unclear. The V end lost 0 bases, the J end lost 3 bases, and 8 bases lay between the germline ends. The CDR3 is 14 residues long. CDR1 is ENHRY, CDR2 SYGVKD, per germline. In nucleotides, the CDR3 is TGTGCCATCAGTGAGTCGCGCGAATACTATGGCTACACCTTC. Its translation is CAISESREYYGYTF.

With regard to this clone: The sample contains more than one DNA sequence encoding this CDR3. The V and J genes are TRBV30 and TRBJ1-1, with unresolved D. The length of the CDR3 is 13 residues. Germline assignment: CDR1 GTSNPN and CDR2 SVGIG (reference sequence). Trimming removed 1 base from V and 1 base from J, with 7 bases in between. CDR3 coding DNA: TGTGCCTGGAGTGGGCAGCCGAACACTGAAGCTTTCTTT. This codes for CAWSGQPNTEAFF.

The J gene is TRBJ1-2, the V gene TRBV7-2; 8 nucleotides align to TRBD1. This CDR3 comprises 16 residues. The V segment lost 7 bases and the J segment 4 bases; nucleotides outside the gene matches: 14. From germline, CDR1 is SGHTA and CDR2 FQGNSA. DNA of the CDR3: TGTGCCAGCAACCCAGGACAGGGCAAACTGATCTATGGCTACACCTTC. This translates into CASNPGQGKLIYGYTF. Using reference TRBV7-2 and TRBJ1-2 for the parts outside the CDR3, the full variable domain is GAGVSQSPSNKVTEKGKDVELRCDPISGHTALYWYRQSLGQGLEFLIYFQGNSAPDKSGLPSDRFSAERTGGSVSTLTIQRTQQEDSAVYLCASNPGQGKLIYGYTFGSGTRLTVV.

The V gene is TRBV11-2, the J gene TRBJ2-5; 9 nucleotides agree with TRBD1. Trimming removed 3 bases from V and 5 bases from J; junction bases left unmatched: 7. The CDR3 is 15 residues long. The V gene's germline CDR1 is SGHAT and CDR2 FQNNGV. The CDR3 DNA reads TGTGCCAGCAGCTTTGGAACAGGGGGCTCGGAGACCCAGTACTTC. Its translation is CASSFGTGGSETQYF.

The genes are TRBV6-5 and TRBJ2-7; 11 bases agree with TRBD2. The CDR3 spans 14 residues. Germline V gene data show CDR1 as MNHEY and CDR2 as SVGAGI. Unmatched junction bases numbered 4, after V lost 6 bases and J lost 3 bases. The CDR3 nucleotides are TGTGCCAGCAGACTAGCGGGAGCAAGCTACGAGCAGTACTTC. Translating it yields CASRLAGASYEQYF.

The V and J genes are TRBV11-3 and TRBJ2-2; D may match TRBD1 or TRBD2 (5 bases each). V dropped 8 bases and J dropped 4 bases, with 20 bases sitting between them. Per the germline V gene, CDR1 is SGHNT and CDR2 is YENEEA. The CDR3 has 16 amino acids. CDR3 protein: CASGRSGTRITGELFF. Written as DNA, the CDR3 is TGTGCCAGCGGACGATCCGGGACCAGGATCACCGGGGAGCTGTTTTTT.

This clone was observed a few times. This chain joins TRBV2 and TRBJ1-1; D gene unclear. The CDR3 sequence is 14 residues long. Trimming cost V 5 bases and J 1 base, with 11 bases left between them. The germline V gene has CDR1 SNHLY and CDR2 FYNNEI. This CDR3 is CASSLGRRNTEAFF. The CDR3 nucleotides are TGTGCCAGCAGTCTAGGGAGGAGGAACACTGAAGCTTTCTTT. The full variable domain, completed using reference TRBV2 and TRBJ1-1, is EPEVTQTPSHQVTQMGQEVILRCVPISNHLYFYWYRQILGQKVEFLVSFYNNEISEKSEIFDDQFSVERPDGSNFTLKIRSTKLEDSAMYFCASSLGRRNTEAFFGQGTRLTVV.

This chain joins TRBV5-8 and TRBJ2-7; 7 nucleotides agree with TRBD2. Germline assignment: CDR1 SGHTS and CDR2 YDEGEE. The CDR3 runs 13 residues. V was clipped by 2 bases and J by 6 bases; unmatched bases: 5. The DNA of the CDR3 is TGTGCCAGCAGCTTAGTGGGAGGGATCGAGCAGTACTTC. This gives the protein CASSLVGGIEQYF.

This clone was seen a single time. V usage is TRBV5-1 and J usage is TRBJ2-7; TRBD2 matches 8 bases. J lost 3 bases, V lost 1 base, and 18 bases had no gene match. Germline V lookup: CDR1 SGHRS, CDR2 YFSETQ. The CDR3 loop spans 19 amino acids. CDR3 sequence (DNA): TGCGCCAGCAGCTTGAATACCCTAGCGGGCCACCTAAGGAACTACGAGCAGTACTTC. Its protein is CASSLNTLAGHLRNYEQYF.

DNA of the CDR3: TGTGCCGCATCGGAGGCCGGGGAGCTGTTTTTT. Its protein is CAASEAGELFF. The chain links TRBV28 to TRBJ2-2, with D perhaps matching TRBD2 (5 bases). Germline assignment: CDR1 MDHEN and CDR2 SYDVKM. This CDR3 comprises 11 residues. The V end was cut by 11 bases, the J end by 6 bases, with 10 bases between. The complete variable domain, with remaining parts taken from reference TRBV28 and TRBJ2-2, reads DVKVTQSSRYLVKRTGEKVFLECVQDMDHENMFWYRQDPGLGLRLIYFSYDVKMKEKGDIPEGYSVSREKKERFSLILESASTNQTSMYLCAASEAGELFFGEGSRLTVL.

This clone occurred once. The chain combines TRBV6-5 with TRBJ2-2, with D unresolved. The CDR3 consists of 13 residues. Deletions cut 5 bases from V and 6 bases from J, with 10 bases between. Germline V gives CDR1 MNHEY, CDR2 SVGAGI. CDR3 sequence reads: CASSRSVSGELFF. The CDR3, as DNA: TGTGCCAGCAGTCGGTCCGTTTCCGGGGAGCTGTTTTTT.

The rearrangement links TRBV18 to TRBJ1-4, with D unresolved. Trimming took off 2 bases at V and 8 bases at J, with 9 bases between the two ends. The CDR3 is made up of 13 amino acids. Looked up from germline, CDR1 is KGHSH and CDR2 is LQKENI. The CDR3 bases are TGTGCCAGCTCACCAGGGGTTGAGGAAAAACTGTTTTTT. Translation: CASSPGVEEKLFF.

The rearrangement links TRBV19 to TRBJ1-2, with D possibly being TRBD1 (6 bases). Germline CDR1 and CDR2: LNHDA and SQIVND (reference sequence). Trimming left V 4 bases short and J 3 bases short, with 12 bases between. The length of the CDR3 is 14 residues. As DNA, the CDR3 is TGTGCCAGTAGTAGACCACAGGGCGACTATGGCTACACCTTC. As protein: CASSRPQGDYGYTF. Looking up the rest from reference TRBV19 and TRBJ1-2 gives the full variable domain: DGGITQSPKYLFRKEGQNVTLSCEQNLNHDAMYWYRQDPGQGLRLIYYSQIVNDFQKGDIAEGYSVSREKKESFPLTVTSAQKNPTAFYLCASSRPQGDYGYTFGSGTRLTVV.

The chain uses TRBV6-6 and TRBJ2-3; 13 nucleotides line up with TRBD2. The CDR3 runs 15 residues. Germline V gene sequence: CDR1 MNHNY, CDR2 SVGAGI (reference sequence). Germline trimming cut 8 bases from V and 2 bases from J; bases unmatched to any gene: 4. The chain's CDR3 is CASLGTSGITDTQYF. The CDR3 nucleotides are TGTGCCAGCCTAGGGACTAGCGGGATCACAGATACGCAGTATTTT.

The DNA for the CDR3 is TGTGCCAGCAGCGTAGGGGGACAAACTGATACGCAGTATTTT. Translation gives CASSVGGQTDTQYF. V is TRBV7-3 and J is TRBJ2-3, with a weak D call TRBD1 (6 bases). This CDR3 spans 14 amino acids. V shed 5 bases and J shed 6 bases, with 15 bases lying between them. Germline CDR1 is SGHTA and CDR2 is FQGTGA.

The chain uses TRBV5-4 and TRBJ1-4, with 7 positions matching TRBD1. Germline V gene data show CDR1 as SGHNT and CDR2 as YYREEE (reference sequence). The CDR3 contains 14 residues. The ends lost 3 bases at V and 6 bases at J; junction bases unmatched: 5. The CDR3 sequence: CASSSSGGDEKLFF. The CDR3 nucleotides read TGTGCCAGCAGCTCTTCAGGGGGGGATGAAAAACTGTTTTTT.

The chain's CDR3 is CATSRDVGLKSGNTIYF. The DNA for the CDR3 is TGTGCCACCAGCAGAGATGTTGGACTGAAATCTGGAAACACCATATATTTT. The V gene is TRBV15, the J gene TRBJ1-3; D gene unclear. Germline lookup yields CDR1 LNHNV and CDR2 YYDKDF (reference sequence). The CDR3 contains 17 residues. V lost 0 bases to trimming and J lost 1 base, with 13 bases between them.